This T cell receptor (beta chain) was sequenced in a study of CD8+ T cells in alopecia areata. The treatment is: oral pan-JAK inhibitor, 5-10 mg twice daily. It was cDNA, reverse transcribed from extracted RNA, that served as the sequencing template. This table comes from immunoSEQ multiplex PCR, and its TCRdb copy is limited to in-frame clones, with some not included. The sample contains roughly 190,000 clones, around 60% of which appear only once. V gave up 4 bases and J gave up 9 bases, with 13 bases separating them. Germline lookup yields CDR1 SGHDN and CDR2 FVKESK. CDR3 length: 13 amino acids. The clonotype was recovered from a human donor with alopecia areata. The V call is TRBV14, the J call TRBJ2-4, with a possible D match to TRBD1 (6 bases). Sequencing was performed on CD4+ T cells sorted from blood, taken at week 4, from a patient treated with tofacitinib. The CDR3, as DNA: TGTGCCAGCAGCCGTAGGGGACAAGGCATTCAGTACTTC. Its translation: CASSRRGQGIQYF.